This T cell receptor (beta chain) was captured by sequencing in a study of cytomegalovirus exposure and HLA in healthy donors. Study conclusions and caveats: Confirmation in vitro established that a few CMV-associated chains were specific for CMV antigens. Prior analysis indicated that the majority of TCR beta V segments exhibited productivity approximately 87% or approximately 30% of the time. Later analysis revealed greater clonal expansion in HLA-associated TCR beta chains than in equally common others. Fewer N-insertions (relative to the approximately 670-donor mean) were reportedly seen in an Asian-associated ancestry cluster in a later analysis.

CDR3 length: 15 residues. Trimming took 4 bases from V and 3 from J, leaving 17 bases between them. Germline V gene sequence: CDR1 SGDLS, CDR2 YYNGEE. About this clone: Its matching antigen is unknown.

The PCR was carried out with 60 Vbeta primers and 13 Jbeta primers. Generated by immunoSEQ multiplex PCR, the TCRdb table keeps only in-frame clones and is missing some. The repertoire has 150,000 to 200,000 clones, 75% to 85% of them found once; the top ten carry 0.65% to 0.75%. The receptor was derived from a boy aged 10-17 years in good health and CMV-seronegative. The chain uses TRBV9 and TRBJ2-7; D ambiguous. Material for sequencing was PBMCs. CDR3 residues: CASSPSMRKGYEQYF. CDR3 in DNA: TGTGCCAGCAGCCCTTCCATGCGGAAAGGCTACGAGCAGTACTTC. The complete variable domain, with remaining parts taken from reference TRBV9 and TRBJ2-7, reads DSGVTQTPKHLITATGQRVTLRCSPRSGDLSVYWYQQSLDQGLQFLIQYYNGEERAKGNILERFSAQQFPDLHSELNLSSLELGDSALYFCASSPSMRKGYEQYFGPGTRLTVT.